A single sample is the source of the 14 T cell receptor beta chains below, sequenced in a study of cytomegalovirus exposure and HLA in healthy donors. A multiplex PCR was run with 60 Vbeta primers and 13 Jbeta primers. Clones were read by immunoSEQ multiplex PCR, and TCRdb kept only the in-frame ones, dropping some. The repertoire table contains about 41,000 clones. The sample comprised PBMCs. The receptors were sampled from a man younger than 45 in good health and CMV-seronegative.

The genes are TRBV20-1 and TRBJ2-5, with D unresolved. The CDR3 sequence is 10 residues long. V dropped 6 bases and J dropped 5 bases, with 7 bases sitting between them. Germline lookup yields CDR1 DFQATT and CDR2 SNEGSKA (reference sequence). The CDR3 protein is CSANSETQYF. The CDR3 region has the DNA TGCAGTGCGAACTCTGAGACCCAGTACTTC.

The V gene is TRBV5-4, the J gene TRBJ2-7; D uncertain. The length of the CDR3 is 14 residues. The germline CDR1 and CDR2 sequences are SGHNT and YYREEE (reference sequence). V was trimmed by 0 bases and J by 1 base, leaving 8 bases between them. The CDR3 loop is CASSLGGISYEQYF. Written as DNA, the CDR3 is TGTGCCAGCAGCTTGGGAGGCATTTCCTACGAGCAGTACTTC.

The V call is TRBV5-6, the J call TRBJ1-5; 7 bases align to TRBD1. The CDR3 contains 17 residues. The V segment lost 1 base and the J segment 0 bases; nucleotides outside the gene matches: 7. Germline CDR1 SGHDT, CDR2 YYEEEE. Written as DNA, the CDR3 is TGTGCCAGCAGCTTGACACAGGGGCCATATAGCAATCAGCCCCAGCATTTT. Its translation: CASSLTQGPYSNQPQHF.

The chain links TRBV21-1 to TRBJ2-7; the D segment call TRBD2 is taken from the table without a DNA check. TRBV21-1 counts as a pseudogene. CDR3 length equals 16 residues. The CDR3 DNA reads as TGTGCCAGCAGCAAACCTGATACTAGCGATTCTAACGAGCAGTACTTC. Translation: CASSKPDTSDSNEQYF.

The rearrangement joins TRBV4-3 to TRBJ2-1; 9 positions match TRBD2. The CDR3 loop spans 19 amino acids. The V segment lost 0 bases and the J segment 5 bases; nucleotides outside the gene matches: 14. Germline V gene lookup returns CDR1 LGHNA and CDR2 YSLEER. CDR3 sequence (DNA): TGCGCCAGCAGCCAAGAATTAGAAATTGGACTAGCGAACGACAATGAGCAGTTCTTC. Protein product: CASSQELEIGLANDNEQFF.

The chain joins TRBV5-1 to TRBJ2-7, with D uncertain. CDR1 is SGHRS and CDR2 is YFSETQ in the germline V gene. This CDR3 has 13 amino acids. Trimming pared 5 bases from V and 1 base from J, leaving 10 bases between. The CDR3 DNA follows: TGCGCCAGCAGTACGTGGCAGTCCTACGAGCAGTACTTC. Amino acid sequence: CASSTWQSYEQYF.

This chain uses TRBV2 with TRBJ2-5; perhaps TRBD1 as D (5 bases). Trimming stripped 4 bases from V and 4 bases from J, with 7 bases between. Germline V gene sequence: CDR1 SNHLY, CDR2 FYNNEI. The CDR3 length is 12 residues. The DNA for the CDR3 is TGTGCCAGCAGTGTAGGGGTAGAGACCCAGTACTTC. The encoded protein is CASSVGVETQYF.

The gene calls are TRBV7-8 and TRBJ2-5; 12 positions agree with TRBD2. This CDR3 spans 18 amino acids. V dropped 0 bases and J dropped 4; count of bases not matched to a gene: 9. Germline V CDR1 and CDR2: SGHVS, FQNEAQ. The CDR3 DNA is TGTGCCAGCAGCTTAGCGTGGCTAGCGGGAGGGCCAGGAGAGACCCAGTACTTC. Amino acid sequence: CASSLAWLAGGPGETQYF.

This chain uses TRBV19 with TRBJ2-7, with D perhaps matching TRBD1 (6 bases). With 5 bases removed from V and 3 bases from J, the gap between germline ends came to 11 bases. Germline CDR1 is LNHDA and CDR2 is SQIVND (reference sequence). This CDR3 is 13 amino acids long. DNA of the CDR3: TGTGCCAGTAGTCGACAGGCTCGCTACGAGCAGTACTTC. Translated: CASSRQARYEQYF. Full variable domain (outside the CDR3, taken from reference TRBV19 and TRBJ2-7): DGGITQSPKYLFRKEGQNVTLSCEQNLNHDAMYWYRQDPGQGLRLIYYSQIVNDFQKGDIAEGYSVSREKKESFPLTVTSAQKNPTAFYLCASSRQARYEQYFGPGTRLTVT.

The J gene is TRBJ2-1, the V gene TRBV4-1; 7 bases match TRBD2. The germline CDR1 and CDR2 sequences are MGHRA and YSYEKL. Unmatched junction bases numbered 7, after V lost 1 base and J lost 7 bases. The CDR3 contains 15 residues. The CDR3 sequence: CASSQVAGTTNEQFF. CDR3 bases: TGCGCCAGCAGCCAAGTCGCCGGGACTACGAATGAGCAGTTCTTC.

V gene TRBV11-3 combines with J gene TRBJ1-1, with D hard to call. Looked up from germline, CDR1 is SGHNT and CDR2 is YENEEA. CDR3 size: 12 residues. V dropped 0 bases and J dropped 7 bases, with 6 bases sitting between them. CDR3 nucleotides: TGTGCCAGCAGCTTAGAGGCGGGTGAAGCTTTCTTT. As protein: CASSLEAGEAFF.

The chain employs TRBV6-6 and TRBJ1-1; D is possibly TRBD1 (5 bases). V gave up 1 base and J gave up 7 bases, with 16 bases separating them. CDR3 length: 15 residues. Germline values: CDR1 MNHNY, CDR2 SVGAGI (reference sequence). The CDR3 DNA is TGTGCCAGCAGTTACTTTACAGGCCCGGGCAATGAAGCTTTCTTT. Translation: CASSYFTGPGNEAFF.

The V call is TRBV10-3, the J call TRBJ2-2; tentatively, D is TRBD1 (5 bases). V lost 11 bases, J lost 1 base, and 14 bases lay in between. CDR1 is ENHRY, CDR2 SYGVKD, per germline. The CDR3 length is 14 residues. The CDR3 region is CAAKPQVNTGELFF. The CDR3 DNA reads TGTGCCGCAAAACCACAGGTGAACACCGGGGAGCTGTTTTTT.

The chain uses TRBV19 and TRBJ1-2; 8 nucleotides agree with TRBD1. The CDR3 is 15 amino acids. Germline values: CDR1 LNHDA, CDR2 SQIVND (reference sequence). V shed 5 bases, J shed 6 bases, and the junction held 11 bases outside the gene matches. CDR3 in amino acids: CASSGRTGKENGYTF. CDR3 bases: TGTGCCAGTAGTGGAAGGACAGGGAAGGAGAATGGCTACACCTTC.